The 20 T cell receptor beta chains below all came from one sample that was sequenced in a study of T cells in Graves' hyperthyroidism and ophthalmopathy. RNA transcripts gave rise to amplified TCR beta CDR3 regions. First-round RT-PCR targeting the TCR CDR3 was performed with the HTBI primer set. TCRdb re-analysed the multiplex PCR reads in MiXCR, keeping a single row per CDR3 protein. The sample consists of 600,000 to 850,000 distinct CDR3 sequences, about 17% of them appearing once. Material: blood. The receptors here all came from a woman in her forties or fifties with Graves' hyperthyroidism that later progressed to Graves' ophthalmopathy.

The CDR3 DNA is TGTGCCAGCAGTTTACAGGGGTATGAGACCCAGTACTTC. Translation: CASSLQGYETQYF. V and J are TRBV6-1 and TRBJ2-5, with 7 bases identical to TRBD1. The germline V gene encodes CDR1 MNHNS and CDR2 SASEGT. CDR3 size: 13 residues. The J segment lost 5 bases and the V segment lost 5 bases, leaving 5 bases of the junction unmatched.

The chain links TRBV9 to TRBJ1-2; 7 nucleotides agree with TRBD1. Germline V gene sequence: CDR1 SGDLS, CDR2 YYNGEE. The CDR3 extends over 14 amino acids. V lost 4 bases, J lost 5 bases, and 8 bases stayed unmatched. In nucleotides, the CDR3 is TGTGCCAGCAGCTTAACCGGGACAGAATATGGCTACACCTTC. Translated, it gives CASSLTGTEYGYTF.

This clonotype was detected only a few times. This chain joins TRBV10-1 and TRBJ1-1; weak D call: TRBD1 (5 bases). The CDR3 has 16 residues. Germline loops: CDR1 WNHNN, CDR2 SYGVQD (reference sequence). The ends were cut back, 2 bases at V and 0 bases at J, with 13 bases in the middle. CDR3: CASSERFDSVNTEAFF. The CDR3 bases are TGCGCCAGCAGTGAGAGATTCGACAGTGTGAACACTGAAGCTTTCTTT.

Points on this clonotype: Its ends do not fully match the called genes, so a read error is possible. CDR3 in amino acids: CASSIDDHEQYF. The CDR3 DNA reads TGTGCCAGCAGCATAGACGACCACGAGCAGTACTTC. The chain recombines TRBV11-3 with TRBJ2-7; D is ambiguous. Germline loops: CDR1 SGHNT, CDR2 YENEEA. This CDR3 is 12 amino acids long.

The sample holds a few counts of this clonotype. The CDR3 protein is CATSERGQGDGYTF. The CDR3 bases are TGTGCCACCAGTGAACGTGGACAGGGCGATGGCTACACCTTC. V usage is TRBV24-1 and J usage is TRBJ1-2; TRBD1 agrees at 8 bases. With 4 bases clipped from V and 6 bases from J, the junction kept 6 bases outside the gene matches. This CDR3 has 14 residues. Germline assignment: CDR1 KGHDR and CDR2 SFDVKD.

In its sample, this clonotype was seen many times. This sequence joins TRBV5-5 and TRBJ1-1, with TRBD1 identical over 7 bases. Germline CDR1 and CDR2: SGHKS and YYEKEE (reference sequence). The CDR3 covers 14 residues. V dropped 3 bases and J dropped 5; count of bases not matched to a gene: 7. CDR3 loop: CASSSEGAGTEAFF. CDR3 DNA sequence: TGTGCCAGCAGCTCGGAGGGGGCAGGGACTGAAGCTTTCTTT.

This sequence joins TRBV14 and TRBJ1-4, with TRBD1 matching 9 bases. V lost 4 bases to trimming and J lost 7 bases; unmatched junction nucleotides: 7. Germline CDR1 and CDR2: SGHDN and FVKESK. CDR3 length: 15 amino acids. CDR3 protein: CASSRYRGRREKLFF. CDR3 coding DNA: TGTGCCAGCAGCCGCTACAGGGGGCGCCGTGAAAAACTGTTTTTT.

The chain links TRBV11-1 to TRBJ1-4; TRBD1 matches at 8 bases. The germline V gene encodes CDR1 SGHAT and CDR2 FQDESV (reference sequence). The V segment lost 5 bases and the J segment 6 bases; nucleotides outside the gene matches: 8. This CDR3 region has 15 residues. The CDR3 is CASSQRQGSDEKLFF. In DNA, the CDR3 is TGTGCCAGCAGCCAAAGACAGGGGAGCGATGAAAAACTGTTTTTT.

This clonotype has at least ten counts. The chain employs TRBV18 and TRBJ1-4; a weak D match, TRBD1 (5 bases). The CDR3 has 15 amino acids. Trimming stripped 5 bases from V and 4 bases from J, with 14 bases between. Germline loops: CDR1 KGHSH, CDR2 LQKENI. The CDR3 region has the DNA TGTGCCAGCTCAAGTCCGGGGCGTATTAATGAAAAACTGTTTTTT. Translation gives CASSSPGRINEKLFF.

The rearrangement links TRBV15 to TRBJ2-5; 7 nucleotides align to TRBD1. V shed 5 bases, J shed 5 bases, and the junction held 17 bases outside the gene matches. Germline lookup yields CDR1 LNHNV and CDR2 YYDKDF (reference sequence). This CDR3 comprises 17 residues. As DNA, the CDR3 is TGTGCCACCAGCGAAATACCCTCGACAGGGATAGACGAGACCCAGTACTTC. It encodes CATSEIPSTGIDETQYF.

The chain couples TRBV5-1 to TRBJ2-1; possibly TRBD2 for D (5 bases). Germline V CDR1 and CDR2: SGHRS, YFSETQ. The CDR3 contains 16 residues. Trimming stripped 0 bases from V and 0 bases from J, with 10 bases between. CDR3 amino acids: CASSLDPGGSYNEQFF. CDR3 sequence (DNA): TGCGCCAGCAGCTTGGATCCAGGAGGCTCCTACAATGAGCAGTTCTTC.

At least ten counts were recorded for this clonotype. The V and J genes are TRBV2 and TRBJ2-3, with 10 bases lining up with TRBD2. The V and J ends lost 6 bases and 5 bases, in that order; junction bases with no gene match: 11. The CDR3 is made up of 16 amino acids. Germline CDR1 and CDR2: SNHLY and FYNNEI. The CDR3 region is CASRTSGTFLGDTQYF. CDR3 nucleotides: TGTGCCAGCAGAACTAGCGGGACGTTTTTGGGAGATACGCAGTATTTT.

This chain connects TRBV12-3 or TRBV12-4 to TRBJ1-1; 10 nucleotides match TRBD1. The CDR3 sequence is 18 residues long. Trimming took 6 bases from V and 3 from J; bases not matched to a gene: 16. The CDR3 DNA sequence: TGTGCCAGCAGACAGCATGCCGGGACAGGGGTAAGGTACACTGAAGCTTTCTTT. It codes for CASRQHAGTGVRYTEAFF.

This clonotype was found many times. CDR3 protein: CASSHPWESNTEAFF. In nucleotides, the CDR3 is TGTGCCAGCAGTCATCCGTGGGAATCGAACACTGAAGCTTTCTTT. The J gene is TRBJ1-1, the V gene TRBV12-3 or TRBV12-4, with D hard to call. The V end was cut by 5 bases, the J end by 1 base, with 14 bases between. CDR3 size: 15 residues.

The chain employs TRBV20-1 and TRBJ2-7; D remains ambiguous. CDR3 length equals 13 residues. CDR1 and CDR2 (germline): DFQATT, SNEGSKA (reference sequence). V was trimmed by 0 bases and J by 4 bases, leaving 10 bases between them. CDR3 nucleotides: TGCAGTGCTAGAGATTTAGCATCGTACGAGCAGTACTTC. This encodes CSARDLASYEQYF.

This clonotype appeared many times. V usage is TRBV7-6 and J usage is TRBJ1-1, with D perhaps TRBD1 (5 bases). Germline V gene data show CDR1 as SGHVS and CDR2 as FNYEAQ. The V end was cut by 0 bases, the J end by 0 bases, with 11 bases between. This CDR3 has 16 residues. The CDR3 nucleotides read TGTGCCAGCAGCTTAGCACCAGGGACCATGAACACTGAAGCTTTCTTT. As protein: CASSLAPGTMNTEAFF.

This clonotype has only a few counts. This rearrangement joins TRBV5-1 to TRBJ1-3; tentative D call: TRBD1 (5 bases). CDR3 length equals 16 residues. V was trimmed by 0 bases and J by 0 bases, leaving 10 bases between them. Per the germline V gene, CDR1 is SGHRS and CDR2 is YFSETQ. CDR3 sequence (DNA): TGCGCCAGCAGCTTGGGACAGATCGGCTCTGGAAACACCATATATTTT. It yields the protein CASSLGQIGSGNTIYF.

This clonotype was found many times. This chain joins TRBV3-1 and TRBJ1-2; D is uncertain. Germline V gives CDR1 LGHDT, CDR2 YNNKEL (reference sequence). This CDR3 spans 14 amino acids. Trimming left V 0 bases short and J 8 bases short, with 13 bases between. The CDR3 nucleotides are TGTGCCAGCAGCCAAGACCCCCAAAGACACGGCTACACCTTC. Translation: CASSQDPQRHGYTF.

This clonotype occurred many times. The rearrangement links TRBV12-3 or TRBV12-4 to TRBJ1-2, with D perhaps TRBD1 (6 bases). CDR3 size: 13 residues. The V gene lost 4 bases and the J gene lost 6 bases, with 12 bases spanning the gap. CDR3: CASSSGGGHGYTF. The DNA for the CDR3 is TGTGCCAGCAGTTCTGGCGGGGGCCATGGCTACACCTTC.

On this clonotype itself: A clone one base away is much larger, so this may be a read error. This chain links TRBV5-4 with TRBJ2-1, with 8 bases fitting TRBD2. Losses at the gene ends were 4 bases for V and 8 bases for J; bases not matched to a gene: 11. The CDR3 spans 15 residues. Germline CDR1 reads SGHNT; CDR2 reads YYREEE (reference sequence). CDR3 bases: TGTGCCAGCAGCCGGAGCGGGGGCGAAATCCATGAGCAGTTCTTC. It encodes CASSRSGGEIHEQFF.